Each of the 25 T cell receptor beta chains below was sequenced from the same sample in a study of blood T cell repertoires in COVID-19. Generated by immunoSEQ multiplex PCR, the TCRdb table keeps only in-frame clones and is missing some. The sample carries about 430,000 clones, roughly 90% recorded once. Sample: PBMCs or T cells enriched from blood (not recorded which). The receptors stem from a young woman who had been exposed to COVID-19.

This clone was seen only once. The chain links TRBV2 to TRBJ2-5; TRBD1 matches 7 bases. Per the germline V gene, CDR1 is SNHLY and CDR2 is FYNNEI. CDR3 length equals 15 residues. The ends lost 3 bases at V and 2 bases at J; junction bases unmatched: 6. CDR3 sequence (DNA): TGTGCCAGCAGTGAGAGGACAGGACGGCAAGAGACCCAGTACTTC. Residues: CASSERTGRQETQYF.

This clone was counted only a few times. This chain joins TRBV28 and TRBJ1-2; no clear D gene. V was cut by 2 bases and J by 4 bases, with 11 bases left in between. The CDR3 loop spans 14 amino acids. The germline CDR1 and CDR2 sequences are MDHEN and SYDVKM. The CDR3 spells CASSLIPESYGYTF. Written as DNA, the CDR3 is TGTGCCAGCAGTTTAATCCCCGAGAGCTATGGCTACACCTTC.

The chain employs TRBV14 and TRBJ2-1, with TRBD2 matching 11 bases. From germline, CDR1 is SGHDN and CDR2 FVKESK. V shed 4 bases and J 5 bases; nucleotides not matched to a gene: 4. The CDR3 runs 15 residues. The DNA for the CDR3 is TGTGCCAGCAGCCTAGGGACTAGCGGACACAATGAGCAGTTCTTC. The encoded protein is CASSLGTSGHNEQFF. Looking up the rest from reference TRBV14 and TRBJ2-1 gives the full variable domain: EAGVTQFPSHSVIEKGQTVTLRCDPISGHDNLYWYRRVMGKEIKFLLHFVKESKQDESGMPNNRFLAERTGGTYSTLKVQPAELEDSGVYFCASSLGTSGHNEQFFGPGTRLTVL.

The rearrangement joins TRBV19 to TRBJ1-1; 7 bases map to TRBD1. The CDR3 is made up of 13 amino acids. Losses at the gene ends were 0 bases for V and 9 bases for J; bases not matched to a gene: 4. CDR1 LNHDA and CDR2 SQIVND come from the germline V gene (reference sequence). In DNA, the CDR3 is TGTGCCAGTAGTATAGACCGGACAGGTCAAGCTTTCTTT. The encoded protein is CASSIDRTGQAFF.

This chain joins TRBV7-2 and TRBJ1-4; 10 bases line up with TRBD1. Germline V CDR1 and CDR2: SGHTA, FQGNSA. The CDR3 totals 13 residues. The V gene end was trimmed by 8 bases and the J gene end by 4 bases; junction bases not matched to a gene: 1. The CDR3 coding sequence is TGTGCCAGCCGGGACAGGGGTAATGAAAAACTGTTTTTT. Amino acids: CASRDRGNEKLFF. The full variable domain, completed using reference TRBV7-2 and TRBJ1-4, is GAGVSQSPSNKVTEKGKDVELRCDPISGHTALYWYRQSLGQGLEFLIYFQGNSAPDKSGLPSDRFSAERTGGSVSTLTIQRTQQEDSAVYLCASRDRGNEKLFFGSGTQLSVL.

CDR3: CASRRGGNSGNTIYF. Written as DNA, the CDR3 is TGTGCCAGCCGTCGGGGAGGGAACTCTGGAAACACCATATATTTT. The chain couples TRBV27 to TRBJ1-3, with D unresolved. The ends were cut back, 8 bases at V and 0 bases at J, with 14 bases in the middle. This CDR3 spans 15 amino acids. Germline CDR1 and CDR2: MNHEY and SMNVEV (reference sequence).

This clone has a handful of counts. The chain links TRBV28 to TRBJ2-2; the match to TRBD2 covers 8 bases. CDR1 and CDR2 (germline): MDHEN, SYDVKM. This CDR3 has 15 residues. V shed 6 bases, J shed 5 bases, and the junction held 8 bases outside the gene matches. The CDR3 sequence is CASRGGREATGELFF. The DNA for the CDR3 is TGTGCCAGCAGAGGTGGGCGGGAGGCGACCGGGGAGCTGTTTTTT.

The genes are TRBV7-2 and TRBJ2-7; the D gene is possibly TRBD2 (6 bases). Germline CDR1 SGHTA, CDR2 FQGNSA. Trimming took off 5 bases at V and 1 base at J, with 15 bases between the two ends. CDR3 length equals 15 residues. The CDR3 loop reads CASSTQGGQSYEQYF. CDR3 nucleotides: TGTGCCAGCAGCACCCAGGGAGGTCAATCCTACGAGCAGTACTTC. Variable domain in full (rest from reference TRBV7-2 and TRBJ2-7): GAGVSQSPSNKVTEKGKDVELRCDPISGHTALYWYRQSLGQGLEFLIYFQGNSAPDKSGLPSDRFSAERTGGSVSTLTIQRTQQEDSAVYLCASSTQGGQSYEQYFGPGTRLTVT.

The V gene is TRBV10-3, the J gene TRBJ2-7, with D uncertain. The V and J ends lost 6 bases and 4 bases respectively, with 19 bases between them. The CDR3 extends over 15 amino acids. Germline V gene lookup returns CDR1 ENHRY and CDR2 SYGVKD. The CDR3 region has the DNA TGTGCCATCAGCGACCGGGTCTCCACTAATTACGAGCAGTACTTC. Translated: CAISDRVSTNYEQYF.

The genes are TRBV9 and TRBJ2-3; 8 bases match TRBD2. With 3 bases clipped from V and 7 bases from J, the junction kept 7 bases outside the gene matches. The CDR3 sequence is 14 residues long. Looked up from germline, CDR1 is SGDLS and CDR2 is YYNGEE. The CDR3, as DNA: TGTGCCAGCAGCGGTCGATTTAGCGGGAATACGCAGTATTTT. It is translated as CASSGRFSGNTQYF.

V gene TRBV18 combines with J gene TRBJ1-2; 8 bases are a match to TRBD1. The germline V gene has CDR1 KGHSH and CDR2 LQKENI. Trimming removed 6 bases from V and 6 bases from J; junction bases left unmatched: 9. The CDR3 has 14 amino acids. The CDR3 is CASSPAQGAHGYTF. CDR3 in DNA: TGTGCCAGCTCCCCAGCTCAGGGGGCGCATGGCTACACCTTC.

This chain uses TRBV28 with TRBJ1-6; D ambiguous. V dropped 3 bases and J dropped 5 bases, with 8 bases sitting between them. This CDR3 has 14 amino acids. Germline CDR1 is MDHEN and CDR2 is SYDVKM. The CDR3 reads CASSFRVNNSPLHF. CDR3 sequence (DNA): TGTGCCAGCAGTTTCCGCGTGAATAATTCACCCCTCCACTTT.

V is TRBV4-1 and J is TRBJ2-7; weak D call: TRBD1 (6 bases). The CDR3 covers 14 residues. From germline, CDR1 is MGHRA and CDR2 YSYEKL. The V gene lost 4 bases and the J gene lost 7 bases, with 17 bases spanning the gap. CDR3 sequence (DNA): TGCGCCAGCAGCCCACTTCCCGGAAGGGGGGAGCAGTACTTC. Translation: CASSPLPGRGEQYF.

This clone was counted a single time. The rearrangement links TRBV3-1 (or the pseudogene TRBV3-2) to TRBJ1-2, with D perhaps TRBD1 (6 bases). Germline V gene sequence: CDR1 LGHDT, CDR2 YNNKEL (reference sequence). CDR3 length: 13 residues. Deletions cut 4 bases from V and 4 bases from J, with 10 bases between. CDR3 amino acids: CASSRTVLYGYTF. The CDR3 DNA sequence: TGTGCCAGCAGCCGGACAGTACTCTATGGCTACACCTTC.

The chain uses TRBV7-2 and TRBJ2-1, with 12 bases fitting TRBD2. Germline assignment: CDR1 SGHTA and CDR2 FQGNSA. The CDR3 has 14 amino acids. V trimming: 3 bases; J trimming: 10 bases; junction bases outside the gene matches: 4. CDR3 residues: CASSLTSGSEEQFF. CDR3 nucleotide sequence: TGTGCCAGCAGCTTGACTAGCGGGAGCGAGGAGCAGTTCTTC.

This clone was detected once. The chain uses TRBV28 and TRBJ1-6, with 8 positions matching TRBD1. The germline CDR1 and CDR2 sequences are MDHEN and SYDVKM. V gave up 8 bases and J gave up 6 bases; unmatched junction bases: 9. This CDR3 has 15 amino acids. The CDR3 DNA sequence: TGTGCCAGCCTTCCGGACAGGGTGCGTAATTCACCCCTCCACTTT. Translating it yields CASLPDRVRNSPLHF.

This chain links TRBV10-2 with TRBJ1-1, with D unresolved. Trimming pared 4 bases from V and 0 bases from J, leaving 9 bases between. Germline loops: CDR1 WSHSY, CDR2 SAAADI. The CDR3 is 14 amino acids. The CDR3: CASSAVVMNTEAFF. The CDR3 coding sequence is TGCGCCAGCAGTGCGGTGGTCATGAACACTGAAGCTTTCTTT.

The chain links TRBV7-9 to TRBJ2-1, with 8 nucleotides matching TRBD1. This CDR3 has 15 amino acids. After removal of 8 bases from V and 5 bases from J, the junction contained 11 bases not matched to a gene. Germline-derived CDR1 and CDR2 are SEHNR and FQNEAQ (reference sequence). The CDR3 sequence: CASAPMYRGDNEQFF. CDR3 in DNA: TGTGCCAGCGCCCCGATGTACAGGGGGGACAATGAGCAGTTCTTC. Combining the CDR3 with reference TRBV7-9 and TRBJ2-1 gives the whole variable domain DTGVSQNPRHKITKRGQNVTFRCDPISEHNRLYWYRQTLGQGPEFLTYFQNEAQLEKSRLLSDRFSAERPKGSFSTLEIQRTEQGDSAMYLCASAPMYRGDNEQFFGPGTRLTVL.

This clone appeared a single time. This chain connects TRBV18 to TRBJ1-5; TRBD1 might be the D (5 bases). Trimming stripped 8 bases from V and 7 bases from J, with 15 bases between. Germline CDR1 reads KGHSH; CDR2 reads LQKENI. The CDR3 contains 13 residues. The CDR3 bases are TGTGCCAGCGCCGTGGCAGGGTACCAGCCCCAGCATTTT. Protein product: CASAVAGYQPQHF.

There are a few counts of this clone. In nucleotides, the CDR3 is TGTGCCAGCAGCCCGACGACTAGATCCTACGAGCAGTACTTC. The encoded protein is CASSPTTRSYEQYF. This rearrangement joins TRBV7-2 to TRBJ2-7; a weak D match, TRBD2 (6 bases). This CDR3 contains 14 residues. V lost 5 bases and J 1 base, leaving 12 bases between the germline ends. CDR1 is SGHTA and CDR2 is FQGNSA in the germline V gene.

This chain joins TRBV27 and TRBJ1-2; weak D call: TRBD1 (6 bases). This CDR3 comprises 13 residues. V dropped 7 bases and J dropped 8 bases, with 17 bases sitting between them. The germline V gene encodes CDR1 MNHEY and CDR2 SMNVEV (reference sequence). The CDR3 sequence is CASKPGTLEGYTF. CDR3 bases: TGTGCCAGCAAGCCAGGGACACTTGAGGGCTACACCTTC.

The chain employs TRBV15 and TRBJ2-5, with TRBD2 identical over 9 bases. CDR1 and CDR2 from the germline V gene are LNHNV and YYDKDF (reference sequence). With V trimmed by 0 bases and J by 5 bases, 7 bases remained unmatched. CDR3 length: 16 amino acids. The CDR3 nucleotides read TGTGCCACCAGCAGAGATTGGCGGGAGGGTCACGAGACCCAGTACTTC. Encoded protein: CATSRDWREGHETQYF.

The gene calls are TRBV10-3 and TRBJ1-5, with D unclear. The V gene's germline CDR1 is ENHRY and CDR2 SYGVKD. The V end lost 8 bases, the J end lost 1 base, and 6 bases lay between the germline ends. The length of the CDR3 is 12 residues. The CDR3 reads CAIGRSNQPQHF. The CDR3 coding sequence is TGTGCCATCGGGAGGAGCAATCAGCCCCAGCATTTT.

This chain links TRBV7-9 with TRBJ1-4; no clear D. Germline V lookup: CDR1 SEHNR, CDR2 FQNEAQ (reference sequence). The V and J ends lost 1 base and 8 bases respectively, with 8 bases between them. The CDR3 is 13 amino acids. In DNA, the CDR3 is TGTGCCAGCAGCTTAGACCTAATCGAAAAACTGTTTTTT. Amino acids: CASSLDLIEKLFF.

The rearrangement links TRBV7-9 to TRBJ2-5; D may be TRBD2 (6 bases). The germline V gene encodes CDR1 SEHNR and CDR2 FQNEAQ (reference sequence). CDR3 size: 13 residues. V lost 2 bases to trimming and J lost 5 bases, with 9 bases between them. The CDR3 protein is CASSLWRDETQYF. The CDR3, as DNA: TGTGCCAGCAGCTTATGGCGGGATGAGACCCAGTACTTC. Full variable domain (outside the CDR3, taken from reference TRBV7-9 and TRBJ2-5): DTGVSQNPRHKITKRGQNVTFRCDPISEHNRLYWYRQTLGQGPEFLTYFQNEAQLEKSRLLSDRFSAERPKGSFSTLEIQRTEQGDSAMYLCASSLWRDETQYFGPGTRLLVL.